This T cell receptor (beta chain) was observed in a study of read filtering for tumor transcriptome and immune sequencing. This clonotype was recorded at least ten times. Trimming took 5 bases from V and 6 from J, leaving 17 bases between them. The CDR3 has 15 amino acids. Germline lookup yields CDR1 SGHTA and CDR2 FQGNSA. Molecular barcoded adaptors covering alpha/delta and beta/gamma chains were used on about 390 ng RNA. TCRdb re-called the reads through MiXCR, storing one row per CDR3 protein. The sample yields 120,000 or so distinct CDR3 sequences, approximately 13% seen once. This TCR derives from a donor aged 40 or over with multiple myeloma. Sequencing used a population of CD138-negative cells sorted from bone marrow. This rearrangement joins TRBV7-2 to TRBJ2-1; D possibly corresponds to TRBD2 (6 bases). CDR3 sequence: CASSRPGVRGNEQFF. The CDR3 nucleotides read TGTGCCAGCAGCCGCCCGGGGGTTCGAGGCAATGAGCAGTTCTTC.